This T cell receptor beta chain was obtained from a study of OX40 agonist ivuxolimab in advanced cancers. About the full investigation: The costimulatory receptor OX40 (CD134) was targeted by ivuxolimab, a fully human IgG2 agonistic monoclonal antibody. Intravenous ivuxolimab was administered to patients every 2 weeks at six dose levels: 0.01, 0.1, 0.3, 1.5, 3 and 10 mg/kg. Of the approximately 54 dose-escalation patients, hepatocellular carcinoma was present in 19, melanoma in some 15, renal cell carcinoma in 9 and head and neck cancer in 9. The dose-escalation cohort was around 84% male with a mean age of approximately 60 years, ranging from roughly 23 to 80. Prior anti-PD-1, anti-PD-L1 or anti-CTLA-4 therapy was permitted, and checkpoint inhibitors had been received by roughly 40% of dose-escalation patients. Three dose-escalation patients achieved partial responses, one with hepatocellular carcinoma and two with cutaneous melanoma. Peripheral TCRbeta sequencing aimed to test whether ivuxolimab altered TCR sequence diversity and caused clonal T-cell expansion. The paper reports the monotherapy dose-escalation portion (N of about 50 patients) of the phase I ivuxolimab trial. Summary of the overall study and its limitations: In partial responders in the 0.1-3.0 mg/kg groups, normalized peripheral clonal expansion was found to be among the lowest, especially among CD8+ T cells. At doses from 0.1 to 3.0 mg/kg, clonal expansion was seen in both CD4+ and CD8+ blood T cells between baseline and week 6. Low levels of normalized T-cell clonal expansion were also seen in some nonresponding patients. The antigen specificity of the clonally expanded peripheral T cells was not determined. After ivuxolimab, CD8+ T cells had more expanded clones than CD4+ T cells on average.

V and J lose 4 bases and 0 bases, and a span of 9 bases separates them. As encoded in the germline V gene, CDR1 is SGHTA while CDR2 is FQGTGA. The CDR3, cysteine through phenylalanine, is 15 amino acids long. The CDR3 DNA has 45 bases and is translated from base 1. Genomic DNA was isolated from the sorted cells so that the TCRbeta CDR3 region could be sequenced. TCRbeta CDR3 regions were sequenced using the immunoSEQ Assay. TCRdb holds this immuneACCESS table with in-frame rearrangements only. Some clones are missing; in checked studies, unresolved V genes explain under half, and the rest has no known cause. This sample gives 35,000 to 45,000 clones in total; 87% of them show up just once. Jointly, the top ten make up 32% of the sample. For this clone: Which antigen it targets is not known. It has no much larger one-base neighbor in the sample; base qualities were not kept.

Patients with autoimmune disease history or receiving systemic immunosuppression were excluded from the trial. In every dose cohort, peripheral blood was drawn for TCR sequencing at baseline, cycle 4 day 1, and cycle 7 day 1. Samples came from an open-label, multicenter, first-in-human phase I dose-escalation trial of ivuxolimab. Adults with locally advanced or metastatic melanoma, renal cell, hepatocellular, or head and neck squamous cell carcinoma were enrolled in the trial. Before TCR sequencing, CD4+ and CD8+ T cells were separately sorted from peripheral blood. The sequence derives from an adult with an advanced solid tumor such as melanoma, head and neck, liver or kidney cancer. The material sequenced was CD4+ or CD8+ T cells sorted from blood, taken in a trial of the OX40 agonist ivuxolimab. The chain links TRBV7-3 with TRBJ2-2; the D segment could be TRBD1, given 5 matching bases. The sequenced DNA: TGTGCCAGCAGCTCGACAGTTACGAACACCGGGGAGCTGTTTTTT. Translated, it gives CASSSTVTNTGELFF.